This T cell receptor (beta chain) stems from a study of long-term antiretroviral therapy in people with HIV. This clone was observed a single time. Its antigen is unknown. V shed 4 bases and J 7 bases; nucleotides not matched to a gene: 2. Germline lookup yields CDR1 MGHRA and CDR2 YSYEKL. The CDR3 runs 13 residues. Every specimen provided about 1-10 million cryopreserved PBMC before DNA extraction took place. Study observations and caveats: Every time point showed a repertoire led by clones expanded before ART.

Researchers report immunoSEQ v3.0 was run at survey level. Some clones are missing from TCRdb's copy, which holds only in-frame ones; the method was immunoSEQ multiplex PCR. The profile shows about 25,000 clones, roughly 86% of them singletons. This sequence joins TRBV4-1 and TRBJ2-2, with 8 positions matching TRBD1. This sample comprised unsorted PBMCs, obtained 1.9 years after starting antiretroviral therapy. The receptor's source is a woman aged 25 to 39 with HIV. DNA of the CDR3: TGCGCCAGCAGCCGACAGGGGTACGGGGAGCTGTTTTTT. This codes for CASSRQGYGELFF.